These 22 T cell receptor beta chains share one sample of origin, sequenced in a study of cytomegalovirus exposure and HLA in healthy donors. With 60 Vbeta and 13 Jbeta primers, the PCR was carried out. TCRdb's table, derived via immunoSEQ multiplex PCR, lists solely in-frame clones and lacks some. Among over 100,000 clones listed, 73% were seen once. The sample taken for sequencing was PBMCs. The receptors were sampled from a woman between 40 and 55 years old in good health and CMV-seropositive.

The V call is TRBV10-3, the J call TRBJ1-2; D unresolved. CDR1 and CDR2 from the germline V gene are ENHRY and SYGVKD. This CDR3 is 13 amino acids long. Trimming removed 3 bases from V and 8 bases from J, with 13 bases in between. The CDR3 reads CAISDPGTRGYTF. Written as DNA, the CDR3 is TGTGCCATCAGTGACCCCGGAACGAGGGGCTACACCTTC.

The chain couples TRBV30 to TRBJ2-7, with 7 nucleotides matching TRBD1. The germline V gene has CDR1 GTSNPN and CDR2 SVGIG (reference sequence). Germline trimming cut 2 bases from V and 1 base from J; bases unmatched to any gene: 14. This CDR3 is 17 amino acids long. The CDR3 bases are TGTGCCTGGAGTTCCGTTCTGACAGGGCCCCGGTCCTACGAGCAGTACTTC. Residues: CAWSSVLTGPRSYEQYF.

The chain is built from TRBV2 and TRBJ1-5; D is possibly TRBD1 (6 bases). The V gene lost 4 bases and the J gene lost 7 bases, with 11 bases spanning the gap. This CDR3 is built from 13 residues. Germline V gives CDR1 SNHLY, CDR2 FYNNEI. Written as DNA, the CDR3 is TGTGCCAGCAGTGTCAGGGGTGGACAGCCCCAGCATTTT. Protein product: CASSVRGGQPQHF.

This clone was picked up one time. This chain links TRBV5-1 with TRBJ2-7; 10 positions agree with TRBD2. Germline trimming cut 7 bases from V and 4 bases from J; bases unmatched to any gene: 5. This CDR3 spans 13 amino acids. Germline V lookup: CDR1 SGHRS, CDR2 YFSETQ. For the CDR3, the DNA is TGCGCCAGCTCCCAAGCGGGGGGGTACGAGCAGTACTTC. As protein: CASSQAGGYEQYF.

The chain joins TRBV7-9 to TRBJ1-3; 7 positions match TRBD1. This CDR3 region has 17 residues. Germline CDR1 is SEHNR and CDR2 is FQNEAQ (reference sequence). V was clipped by 5 bases and J by 0 bases; unmatched bases: 10. CDR3 loop: CASSRGDSLNSGNTIYF. CDR3 nucleotides: TGTGCCAGCAGCCGCGGGGACAGCCTAAACTCTGGAAACACCATATATTTT.

This clone has just a few counts. A read error may account for a junction end that differs from germline. The genes are TRBV4-2 and TRBJ1-2; 8 bases line up with TRBD1. The CDR3 runs 20 residues. Germline CDR1 and CDR2: LGHNA and YNFKEQ. Here the CDR3 DNA reads TGTGCCAGCAGCCAGGAAGGGTCCCCCCTGACAGGGGAGGTTACTTATGGCTACCCCTTC. Its translation is CASSQEGSPLTGEVTYGYPF.

V and J are TRBV7-2 and TRBJ2-7; possible D gene TRBD2, 5 bases. This CDR3 region has 17 residues. The germline V gene has CDR1 SGHTA and CDR2 FQGNSA. V lost 5 bases and J lost 3, with 23 bases in between. The CDR3 DNA is TGTGCCAGCAGCCTAGTCTCTAGCTTACCATGTAACTACGAGCAGTACTTC. Amino acids: CASSLVSSLPCNYEQYF.

The chain is built from TRBV5-4 and TRBJ2-3; 7 bases agree with TRBD2. Trimming at V came to 2 bases and at J to 4 bases, leaving 7 bases not matched to a gene. The CDR3 has 15 residues. The germline CDR1 and CDR2 sequences are SGHNT and YYREEE (reference sequence). Here the CDR3 reads CASSFGAGEADTQYF. CDR3 coding DNA: TGTGCCAGCAGCTTTGGGGCGGGAGAGGCAGATACGCAGTATTTT. Using reference TRBV5-4 and TRBJ2-3 for the parts outside the CDR3, the full variable domain is ETGVTQSPTHLIKTRGQQVTLRCSSQSGHNTVSWYQQALGQGPQFIFQYYREEENGRGNFPPRFSGLQFPNYSSELNVNALELDDSALYLCASSFGAGEADTQYFGPGTRLTVL.

This sequence joins TRBV7-6 and TRBJ2-1; maybe TRBD2 (5 bases). The CDR3 covers 12 residues. Germline V gene lookup returns CDR1 SGHVS and CDR2 FNYEAQ. Trimming removed 5 bases from V and 9 bases from J, with 11 bases in between. This CDR3 reads CASSPWTAEQFF. The CDR3 DNA reads TGTGCCAGCAGCCCCTGGACTGCTGAGCAGTTCTTC.

The chain links TRBV7-9 to TRBJ1-2; possibly TRBD1 for D (6 bases). The germline V gene encodes CDR1 SEHNR and CDR2 FQNEAQ (reference sequence). Trimming stripped 5 bases from V and 6 bases from J, with 16 bases between. This CDR3 spans 14 amino acids. CDR3 region: CASSALTGTHGYTF. The CDR3 DNA sequence: TGTGCCAGCAGCGCATTAACAGGGACCCATGGCTACACCTTC.

The rearrangement joins TRBV10-3 to TRBJ1-3, with 10 bases matching TRBD1. CDR3 length: 14 residues. In germline, CDR1 is ENHRY, CDR2 SYGVKD. Losses at the gene ends were 10 bases for V and 1 base for J; bases not matched to a gene: 4. The CDR3 loop is CATSGQGSGNTIYF. The CDR3 DNA sequence: TGTGCCACCTCGGGACAGGGGTCTGGAAACACCATATATTTT.

The V and J genes are TRBV5-1 and TRBJ1-1, with TRBD1 matching 8 bases. J was trimmed by 6 bases and V by 2 bases; bases with no gene match: 9. CDR3 length equals 15 residues. CDR1 is SGHRS and CDR2 is YFSETQ in the germline V gene. The CDR3 region has the DNA TGCGCCAGCAGCTTAACCAGGGGGCGAGTAGCTGAAGCTTTCTTT. Translating gives CASSLTRGRVAEAFF.

The rearrangement uses TRBV19 and TRBJ2-2; TRBD2 is a possible D gene (5 bases). Germline V gene data show CDR1 as LNHDA and CDR2 as SQIVND (reference sequence). The CDR3 length is 15 residues. Trimming shortened V by 2 bases and J by 5 bases, and 12 bases separated the two germline ends. As DNA, the CDR3 is TGTGCCAGTAGTATAATGAGGGATCGGACCGGGGAGCTGTTTTTT. Protein sequence: CASSIMRDRTGELFF.

J is TRBJ1-1 and V is TRBV7-2, with D perhaps matching TRBD1 (5 bases). The germline gives CDR1 SGHTA, CDR2 FQGNSA. The CDR3 runs 18 residues. V lost 3 bases and J lost 5, with 25 bases in between. CDR3 sequence reads: CASSFYLSAGIRWTEAFF. DNA of the CDR3: TGTGCCAGCAGCTTTTATTTGAGTGCAGGGATAAGGTGGACTGAAGCTTTCTTT.

V gene TRBV29-1 combines with J gene TRBJ2-5, with 12 bases fitting TRBD2. Germline V lookup: CDR1 SQVTM, CDR2 ANQGSEA. The CDR3 covers 17 residues. V shed 6 bases, J shed 6 bases, and the junction held 17 bases outside the gene matches. The CDR3 spells CSVALGGLAGGRKTQYF. CDR3 nucleotide sequence: TGCAGCGTCGCTCTGGGAGGGCTAGCGGGGGGGCGGAAGACCCAGTACTTC.

The gene calls are TRBV19 and TRBJ2-3; 8 bases are shared with TRBD2. Germline V gene data show CDR1 as LNHDA and CDR2 as SQIVND (reference sequence). The V segment lost 4 bases and the J segment 0 bases; nucleotides outside the gene matches: 9. The CDR3 runs to 17 residues. The CDR3 DNA is TGTGCCAGTAGTACCACTAGCGGAGGTGCTAGCACAGATACGCAGTATTTT. This translates into CASSTTSGGASTDTQYF.

A single count supports this clone. The chain joins TRBV5-1 to TRBJ2-7, with D possibly matching TRBD2 (5 bases). V was shortened by 0 bases and J by 2 bases, with 12 bases between the two germline ends. Per the germline V gene, CDR1 is SGHRS and CDR2 is YFSETQ. This CDR3 has 15 residues. The CDR3 DNA follows: TGCGCCAGCAGCTTGGAGGGAGACACTACCTACGAGCAGTACTTC. This gives the protein CASSLEGDTTYEQYF.

The chain joins TRBV5-1 to TRBJ2-1, with 15 bases fitting TRBD2. The CDR3 extends over 17 amino acids. V dropped 4 bases and J dropped 7; count of bases not matched to a gene: 9. Germline assignment: CDR1 SGHRS and CDR2 YFSETQ. The CDR3 region is CASSPGTSGRRTNEQFF. Here the CDR3 DNA reads TGCGCCAGCAGCCCCGGGACTAGCGGGAGGAGGACGAATGAGCAGTTCTTC.

The V call is TRBV4-1, the J call TRBJ2-7, with TRBD2 matching 8 bases. The germline CDR1 and CDR2 sequences are MGHRA and YSYEKL. V was clipped by 1 base and J by 5 bases; unmatched bases: 16. The CDR3 is made up of 18 amino acids. The CDR3 here is CASSQATPGSGGGNEQYF. For the CDR3, the DNA is TGCGCCAGCAGCCAAGCTACCCCCGGTTCGGGAGGGGGGAACGAGCAGTACTTC.

This clone turned up a few times. This CDR3 is CASSLGLAGSTDTQYF. The CDR3, as DNA: TGCGCCAGCAGCTTGGGACTAGCGGGTTCCACAGATACGCAGTATTTT. This chain joins TRBV5-1 and TRBJ2-3; the match to TRBD2 covers 10 bases. CDR3 size: 16 residues. V shed 0 bases and J 2 bases; nucleotides not matched to a gene: 3. The V gene's germline CDR1 is SGHRS and CDR2 YFSETQ. Full variable domain (rest looked up from reference TRBV5-1 and TRBJ2-3): KAGVTQTPRYLIKTRGQQVTLSCSPISGHRSVSWYQQTPGQGLQFLFEYFSETQRNKGNFPGRFSGRQFSNSRSEMNVSTLELGDSALYLCASSLGLAGSTDTQYFGPGTRLTVL.

The rearrangement joins TRBV18 to TRBJ1-1; a possible D gene is TRBD1 (6 bases). CDR1 and CDR2 (germline): KGHSH, LQKENI. This CDR3 contains 14 residues. V gave up 1 base and J gave up 6 bases, with 12 bases separating them. CDR3 bases: TGTGCCAGCTCACCACAGACAGGATATTCTGAAGCTTTCTTT. This gives the protein CASSPQTGYSEAFF.

The chain combines TRBV5-1 with TRBJ2-5; perhaps TRBD2 as D (6 bases). V shed 0 bases and J shed 5 bases, with 14 bases lying between them. From germline, CDR1 is SGHRS and CDR2 YFSETQ. The length of the CDR3 is 15 residues. The CDR3 bases are TGCGCCAGCAGCTTGGTCTCGGGGGTGGAGGAGACCCAGTACTTC. Protein: CASSLVSGVEETQYF.